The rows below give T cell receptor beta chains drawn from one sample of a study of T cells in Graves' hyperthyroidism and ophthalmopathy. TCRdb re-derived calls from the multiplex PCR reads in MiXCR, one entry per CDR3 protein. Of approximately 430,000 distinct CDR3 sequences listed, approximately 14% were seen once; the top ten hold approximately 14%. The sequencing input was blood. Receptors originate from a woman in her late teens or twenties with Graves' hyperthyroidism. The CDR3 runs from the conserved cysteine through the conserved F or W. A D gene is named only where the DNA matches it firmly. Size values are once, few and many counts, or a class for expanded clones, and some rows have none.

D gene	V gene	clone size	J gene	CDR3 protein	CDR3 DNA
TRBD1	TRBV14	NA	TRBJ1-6	CASSQRLQGNSPLHF	TGTGCCAGCAGCCAACGTCTACAGGGGAATTCACCCCTCCACTTT
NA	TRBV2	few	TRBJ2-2	CASNRDGGPGELSF	TGTGCCAGCAACCGGGACGGGGGACCCGGGGAGCTGTCTTTT
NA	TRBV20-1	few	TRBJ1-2	CSAIEGGNYGYTF	TGCAGTGCTATAGAAGGGGGTAACTATGGCTACACCTTC
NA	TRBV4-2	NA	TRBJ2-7	CASSQDDREGSEQYF	TGTGCCAGCAGCCAAGATGACAGGGAGGGGTCCGAGCAGTACTTC
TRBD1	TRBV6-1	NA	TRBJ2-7	CASRRTGVHEQYF	TGTGCCAGCAGACGCACAGGGGTCCACGAGCAGTACTTC
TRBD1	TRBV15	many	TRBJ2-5	CATSRLGQGLYQETQYF	TGTGCCACCAGCAGGTTGGGACAGGGGCTTTACCAAGAGACCCAGTACTTC
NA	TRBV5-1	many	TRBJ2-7	CASSPGEGLYEQYF	TGCGCCAGCAGCCCCGGCGAGGGGCTCTACGAGCAGTACTTC
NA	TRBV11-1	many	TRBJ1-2	CASSPRQDLYGYTF	TGTGCCAGCAGCCCCCGACAGGATCTCTATGGCTACACCTTC
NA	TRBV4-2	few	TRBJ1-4	CASSHNYRADNEKLFF	TGTGCCAGCAGCCATAACTACAGGGCGGATAATGAAAAACTGTTTTTT
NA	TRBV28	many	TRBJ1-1	CASSFSSRAGSTEAFF	TGTGCCAGCAGTTTTAGTTCGAGGGCGGGTAGCACTGAAGCTTTCTTT
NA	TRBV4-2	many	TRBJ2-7	CASSPNPDTAYEQYF	TGTGCCAGCAGCCCTAACCCGGACACTGCCTACGAGCAGTACTTC
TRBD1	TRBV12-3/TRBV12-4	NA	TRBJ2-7	CASSHAPRTGLFEQYF	TGTGCCAGCAGCCATGCGCCAAGGACAGGGCTCTTCGAGCAGTACTTC
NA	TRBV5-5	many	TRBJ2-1	CASSLGLVSNEQFF	TGTGCCAGCAGCTTGGGGCTAGTTAGCAATGAGCAGTTCTTC
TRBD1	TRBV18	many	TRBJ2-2	CASSPLRDRNTGELFF	TGTGCCAGCTCACCACTCCGGGACAGAAACACCGGGGAGCTGTTTTTT
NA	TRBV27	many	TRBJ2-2	CASSGGRGTTGELFF	TGTGCCAGTTCTGGGGGGCGGGGGACCACCGGGGAGCTGTTTTTT
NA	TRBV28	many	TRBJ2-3	CASSLLTSGTDTQYF	TGTGCCAGCAGTTTATTGACTAGTGGGACAGATACGCAGTATTTT
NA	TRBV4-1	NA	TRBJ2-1	CASSQDRWGFHNEQFF	TGCGCCAGCAGCCAAGATAGGTGGGGGTTCCACAATGAGCAGTTCTTC